The entry below describes one TCR beta chain. The antigen it binds to is not known. No quality values exist for individual bases; no much larger clone is one base distant. The sample comes from a study of blood T cell repertoires in COVID-19 (TCRdb year 2020). A note on the overall study: Samples from collaborators originated in the United States, Italy and Spain and spanned both the acute and convalescent phases of COVID-19. A freely available public database, intended as a resource for researchers studying the immune response to SARS-CoV-2, is where the repertoires were released. The sample metadata nearly always contained a de-identified subject ID, COVID-19 status, age in years and sex. The prospective study material was composed of cDNA or gDNA derived from T cells, B-cell-depleted T cells, or PBMCs. Samples came from the ongoing ImmuneRACE study (first 160 participants) plus 1,254 subjects from 6 global collaborators. Deeply sampled blood TCRbeta repertoires from subjects exposed to, actively infected with, or recovered from COVID-19 were included in the dataset. Where available, HLA class I and class II types were obtained from metadata supplied by the sample provider rather than from assay-based typing.

What the study reported, not specific to this receptor: The quantity of clinical and demographic metadata differed by source and by participant and was supplied without curation.

TCRbeta CDR3 regions were amplified from genomic DNA by means of the immunoSEQ Assay, a bias-controlled multiplex PCR. In the paper's pipeline: Nucleated cell counts per sample were estimated from amplification of reference gene primers within the assay. Sequence reads were collapsed and filtered to measure the absolute abundance of every unique TCRbeta CDR3 rearrangement. Productive Simpson clonality was computed per sample as the square root of Simpson's diversity index over productive rearrangements. The table comes from immuneACCESS by way of TCRdb, which keeps in-frame sequences with V and J called. Part of the clones is missing from these tables; in studies checked, under half for an unresolved V gene and the rest for unknown reasons. The DNA gave D and trimming, while V, J and clone size come from that table. The sample has about 140,000 clones on record, around 90% of them singletons. The leading ten clones occupy 1.5% to 2% of the sample.

The CDR1 and CDR2 encoded by the germline V gene are ENHRY and SYGVKD. V has 3 bases trimmed and J has 8 bases trimmed; junction bases matching no gene number 13. CDR3 length: 16 amino acids, cysteine to phenylalanine. The retained sequence is limited to the CDR3, 48 bases, with the frame set at the first base. The collaborating institutions used their own protocols to collect whole blood in K2EDTA tubes. For TCRbeta analysis, collaborators shipped samples in one of three forms: frozen whole blood, isolated PBMCs, or DNA extracted from either of those sample types. This TCR came from a man between 65 and 85 years old with acute or convalescent COVID-19. Specimen: peripheral blood. Recombination connected TRBV10-3 to TRBJ2-1; 7 central bases correspond to TRBD2. The CDR3 region reads CAISELSGLALYEQFF. The DNA reads as follows: TGTGCCATCAGTGAACTTAGCGGGCTAGCACTGTATGAGCAGTTCTTC.